Below are 3 T cell receptor beta chains sequenced from a single sample in a study of siplizumab effects on memory and regulatory T cells. The protocol was immunoSEQ multiplex PCR, while the TCRdb copy is restricted to in-frame clones and leaves out a portion. The sample yields roughly 50,000 clones, over 90% seen once. Material: CD8+ T cells sorted from blood. Receptors originate from a human donor in good health.

V and J are TRBV28 and TRBJ1-3; the D is unclear. Looked up from germline, CDR1 is MDHEN and CDR2 is SYDVKM. V was trimmed by 7 bases and J by 0 bases, leaving 10 bases between them. CDR3 size: 14 residues. The CDR3 sequence is CASKGLLSGNTIYF. As DNA, the CDR3 is TGTGCCAGCAAAGGGCTACTCTCTGGAAACACCATATATTTT.

The chain joins TRBV11-2 to TRBJ2-3; 7 bases line up with TRBD2. The CDR3 is 18 amino acids. Trimming cost V 2 bases and J 0 bases; bases outside gene matches: 11. CDR1 and CDR2 (germline): SGHAT, FQNNGV. CDR3 loop: CASSLLMASGSSTDTQYF. The CDR3 region has the DNA TGTGCCAGCAGCTTATTGATGGCTAGCGGTTCTAGCACAGATACGCAGTATTTT.

The chain uses TRBV19 and TRBJ2-1; TRBD1 matches 10 bases. Per germline, CDR1 LNHDA and CDR2 SQIVND (reference sequence). V dropped 2 bases and J dropped 5; count of bases not matched to a gene: 12. CDR3 length equals 18 residues. Written as DNA, the CDR3 is TGTGCCAGTAGTATATCCGGGGAGGGACAGGGGAAGAACAATGAGCAGTTCTTC. This codes for CASSISGEGQGKNNEQFF.